This T cell receptor (beta chain) was recorded in a study of spatial heterogeneity in lung cancer (dated by TCRdb to the late 2010s). Notes on the research overall: Beta-chain transcripts were consistently detected in greater numbers than alpha-chain transcripts, which likely reflects a higher abundance of beta-chain transcripts. In the raw uncorrected reads, each unique combination of TCR and UMI appeared more than ten times on average. In non-small cell lung cancer, the study quantitatively compared TCR alpha and beta repertoires across several tumor regions, matched nontumor lung, and blood. Nonsynonymous mutation counts, determined by whole-exome sequencing of tumor tissue, were related to features of the TCR repertoire. At surgery, hundreds of tumor regions, approximately 64 matched nontumor lung samples and more than 55 PBMC samples were TCR-sequenced for both alpha and beta chains.

What the time point label conveys for this sample: sample taken at primary tumor resection. Samples were obtained from 65 to 90 patients with early-stage, untreated non-small cell lung cancer from the lung TRACERx cohort. TCR sequencing used whole RNA extracted from tumor and nontumor lung tissue, or from cryopreserved PBMC samples, without cell sorting. Only patients for whom sufficient RNA was available from at least two tumor regions were selected for TCR sequencing. A lung pathologist reviewed the tumor and adjacent nontumor lung specimens before the specimens were selected. What the work shows at the level of the full study, not this receptor alone: Additional single-cell paired TCR alpha and beta sequencing was considered necessary to confirm, at a functional level, the hypothesis that regional TCRs recognize regional mutations.

Library generation was performed with 5' RACE. The sequencer listed for this sample is NextSeq 500. The TCR library protocol attached a unique molecular identifier to each TCR cDNA molecule to allow correction of PCR and sequencing errors. Per the authors' processing: TCR identification, UMI-based error correction and CDR3 extraction were performed with Decombinator tools. TCRs above a frequency of 2 per 1,000, corresponding to the top 1% of the tumor frequency distribution, were defined as expanded. Rényi diversity was computed with the R vegan package after subsampling each repertoire 100 times to 5,000 TCRs. To build CDR3 similarity networks, amino acid triplet string-kernel similarity was used, and CDR3s were connected when their pairwise similarity was above 0.82. TCRdb cleaned the public reads at Q25 with fastp, built clones with MiXCR and kept in-frame beta chains. For every CDR3 protein sequence, its rows merge into one entry that carries the most common genes and DNA. TCRdb's processing, not the study's, gives the V and J calls here. This sample lists thousands of distinct CDR3 sequences; about 14% were detected once. The top ten clones comprise roughly 15% of the sample.

This clonotype is characterized as medium-sized (0.01 to 0.1%). This clone's antigen is unknown. No much larger clone exists at a distance of one base, and base qualities are not known. CDR1 and CDR2 were assigned from the germline V gene as MNHEY and SVGAGI. Reading from cysteine to phenylalanine, the CDR3 counts 15 amino acids. Only the CDR3 portion is preserved as DNA: 45 bases, with reading frame beginning at the first base. The germline V end is reduced by 2 bases and the J end by 2 bases; junction bases left unmatched: 3. The V and J segments used are TRBV6-5 and TRBJ2-5, and TRBD2 matches 9 of the central bases. Source: normal lung tissue next to the tumor, taken at surgery. The receptor was isolated from a male donor with early-stage non-small cell lung cancer. The sequenced DNA: TGTGCCAGCAGTTACGGTCTAGCGGGGCAAGAGACCCAGTACTTC. Its protein product is CASSYGLAGQETQYF.